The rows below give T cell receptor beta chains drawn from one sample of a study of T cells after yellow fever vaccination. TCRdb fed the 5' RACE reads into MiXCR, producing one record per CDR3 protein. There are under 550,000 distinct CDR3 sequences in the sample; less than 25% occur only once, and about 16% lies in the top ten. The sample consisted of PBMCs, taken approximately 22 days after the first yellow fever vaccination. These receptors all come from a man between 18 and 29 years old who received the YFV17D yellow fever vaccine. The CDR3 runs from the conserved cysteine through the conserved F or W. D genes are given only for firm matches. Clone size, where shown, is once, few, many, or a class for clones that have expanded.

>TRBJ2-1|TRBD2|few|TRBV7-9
CASSSLLRGLAEQFF
TGTGCCAGCAGCTCGTTACTACGGGGACTAGCGGAGCAGTTCTTC
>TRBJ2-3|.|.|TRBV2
CASRVVRGTDTQYF
TGTGCCAGCCGGGTGGTGCGCGGCACAGATACGCAGTATTTT
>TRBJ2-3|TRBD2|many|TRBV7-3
CASSLFGAGGHPDTQYF
TGTGCCAGCAGCTTATTCGGAGCGGGGGGCCACCCAGATACGCAGTATTTT
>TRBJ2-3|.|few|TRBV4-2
CASSQDATPGTDTQYF
TGCGCCAGCAGCCAAGACGCGACTCCTGGCACAGATACGCAGTATTTT
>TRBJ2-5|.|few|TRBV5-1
CASSPDPGGQETQYF
TGCGCCAGCAGCCCGGACCCCGGGGGCCAAGAGACCCAGTACTTC
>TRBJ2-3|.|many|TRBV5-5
CASSFRGSDTQYF
TGTGCCAGCAGCTTCCGAGGGTCAGATACGCAGTATTTT
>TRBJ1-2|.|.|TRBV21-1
CASSPGQGRNYGYTF
TGTGCCAGCAGCCCAGGACAGGGGCGAAACTATGGCTACACCTTC
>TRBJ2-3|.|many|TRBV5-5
CASSLVSGSADTQYF
TGTGCCAGCAGCTTGGTCAGCGGGTCCGCAGATACGCAGTATTTT
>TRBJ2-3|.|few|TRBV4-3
CASSLFGGAADTQYF
TGCGCCAGCAGCCTCTTTGGCGGGGCCGCAGATACGCAGTATTTT
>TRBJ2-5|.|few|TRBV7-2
CASSPPGGALKTQYF
TGTGCCAGCAGCCCCCCGGGGGGCGCTCTTAAGACCCAGTACTTC
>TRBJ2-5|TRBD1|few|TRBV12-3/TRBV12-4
CASSRTGWQETQYF
TGTGCCAGCAGCCGGACAGGGTGGCAAGAGACCCAGTACTTC
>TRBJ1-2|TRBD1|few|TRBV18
CASSPPTGQGNYGYTF
TGTGCCAGCTCACCACCGACGGGACAGGGAAACTATGGCTACACCTTC
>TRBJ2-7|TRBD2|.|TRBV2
CASSRDYGEQYF
TGTGCCAGCAGTCGGGACTATGGCGAGCAGTACTTC
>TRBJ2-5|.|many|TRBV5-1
CASSLTPGTQYF
TGCGCCAGCAGCTTGACTCCGGGGACCCAGTACTTC
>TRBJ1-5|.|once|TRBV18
CASSLQEAGQPQHF
TGTGCCAGCTCACTGCAGGAGGCGGGTCAGCCCCAGCATTTT
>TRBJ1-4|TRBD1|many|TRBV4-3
CASSQNDRAANEKLFF
TGCGCCAGCAGCCAAAATGACAGGGCGGCTAATGAAAAACTGTTTTTT
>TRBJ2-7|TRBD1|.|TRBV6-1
CASRPTGGSYEQYF
TGTGCCAGCAGGCCTACAGGGGGCTCCTACGAGCAGTACTTC
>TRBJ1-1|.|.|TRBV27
CASSLSYRGDTEAFF
TGTGCCAGCAGTTTATCTTATAGGGGGGACACTGAAGCTTTCTTT
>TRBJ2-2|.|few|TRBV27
CASRLLGQGYGELFF
TGTGCCAGCAGATTACTCGGTCAGGGTTACGGGGAGCTGTTTTTT
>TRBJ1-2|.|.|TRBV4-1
CASSQPGPGGYTF
TGCGCCAGCAGCCAGCCCGGTCCAGGTGGCTACACCTTC
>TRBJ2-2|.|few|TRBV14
CASSQAGTTTGELFF
TGTGCCAGCAGCCAAGCCGGGACAACGACCGGGGAGCTGTTTTTT
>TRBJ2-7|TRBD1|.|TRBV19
CASKDRGISYEQYF
TGTGCCAGTAAGGACAGGGGGATCTCCTACGAGCAGTACTTC
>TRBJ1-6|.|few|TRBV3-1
CASSQGWGGEFSPLHF
TGTGCCAGCAGCCAAGGTTGGGGCGGGGAGTTTTCACCCCTCCACTTT
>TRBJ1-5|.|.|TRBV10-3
CASCSGAGNQPQHF
TGTGCCAGCTGCTCGGGGGCGGGGAATCAGCCCCAGCATTTT
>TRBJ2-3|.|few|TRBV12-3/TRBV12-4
CASSRPTDTQYF
TGTGCCAGCAGCCGACCCACAGATACGCAGTATTTT
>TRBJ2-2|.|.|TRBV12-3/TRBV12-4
CASRFNGNTGELFF
TGTGCCAGCAGATTCAACGGGAACACCGGGGAGCTGTTTTTT
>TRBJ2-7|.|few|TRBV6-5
CASSYSMGGAYEQYF
TGTGCCAGCAGTTACTCGATGGGGGGAGCCTACGAGCAGTACTTC
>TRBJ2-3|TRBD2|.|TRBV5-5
CASSLVSGAADTQYF
TGTGCCAGCAGCTTGGTAAGCGGGGCGGCAGATACGCAGTATTTT
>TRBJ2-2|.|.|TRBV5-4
CASTRTATGELFF
TGTGCCAGCACCCGGACAGCCACCGGGGAGCTGTTTTTT
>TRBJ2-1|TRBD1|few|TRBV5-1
CASSSAGGHNEQFF
TGCGCCAGCAGCTCAGCAGGGGGTCACAATGAGCAGTTCTTC
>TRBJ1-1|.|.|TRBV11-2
CASSLDGGYNTEAFF
TGTGCCAGCAGCTTAGATGGGGGATATAACACTGAAGCTTTCTTT
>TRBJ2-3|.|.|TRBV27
CASSRNVGGDTQYF
TGTGCCAGCAGTCGAAACGTGGGGGGAGATACGCAGTATTTT
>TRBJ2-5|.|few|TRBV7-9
CALDSETQYF
TGTGCCCTCGATTCAGAGACCCAGTACTTC
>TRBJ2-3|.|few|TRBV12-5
CASGPINTQYF
TGTGCTAGTGGCCCGATCAATACGCAGTATTTT
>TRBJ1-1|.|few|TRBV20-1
CSARDFQGRTEAFF
TGCAGTGCTAGAGATTTTCAGGGCCGAACTGAAGCTTTCTTT
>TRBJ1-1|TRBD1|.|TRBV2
CASGQGENTEAFF
TGTGCCAGCGGACAGGGTGAGAACACTGAAGCTTTCTTT
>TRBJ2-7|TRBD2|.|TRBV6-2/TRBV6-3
CASSSTSPVRNEQYF
TGTGCCAGCAGTTCGACTAGCCCGGTCCGGAACGAGCAGTACTTC
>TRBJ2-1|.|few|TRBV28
CASSPGGGLYNEQFF
TGTGCCAGCAGCCCCGGAGGGGGGCTTTACAATGAGCAGTTCTTC
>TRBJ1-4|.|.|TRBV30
CAWSLTEKLFF
TGTGCCTGGAGTCTAACGGAAAAACTGTTTTTT
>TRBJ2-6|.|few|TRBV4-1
CASSQDMAIGLAHTGANVLTF
TGCGCCAGCAGCCAAGATATGGCGATTGGGCTAGCGCACACTGGGGCCAACGTCCTGACTTTC
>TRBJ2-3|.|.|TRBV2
CATITRGDTQYF
TGTGCCACCATTACCCGAGGAGATACGCAGTATTTT
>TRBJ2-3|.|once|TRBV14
CASSRPGGLTDTQYF
TGTGCCAGCAGCCGCCCCGGGGGGCTGACAGATACGCAGTATTTT
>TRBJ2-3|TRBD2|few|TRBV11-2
CASIPRRSGGSTGDTQYF
TGTGCCAGCATCCCAAGGAGGAGCGGGGGATCTACGGGAGATACGCAGTATTTT
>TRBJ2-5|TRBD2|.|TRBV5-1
CASSSGDQLAGFQETQYF
TGCGCCAGCAGCTCAGGGGACCAACTAGCGGGGTTTCAAGAGACCCAGTACTTC
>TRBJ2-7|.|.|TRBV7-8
CASSLAGTLIPYEQYF
TGTGCCAGCAGCTTAGCAGGGACTCTGATCCCCTACGAGCAGTACTTC
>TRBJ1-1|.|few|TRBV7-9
CASSLVRGIPEAFF
TGTGCCAGCAGCTTAGTCCGGGGTATCCCTGAAGCTTTCTTT
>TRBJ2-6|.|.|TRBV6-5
CASSYATGTGSAGANVLTF
TGTGCCAGCAGTTACGCTACAGGGACGGGTAGCGCCGGGGCCAACGTCCTGACTTTC